Presented here are 26 T cell receptor beta chains from one specimen sequenced in a study of blood T cell repertoires in COVID-19. Data came from immunoSEQ multiplex PCR; TCRdb stores just in-frame clones and leaves some out. The top ten hold 4.5% to 5% of the sample, which has more than 60,000 clones, roughly 89% seen once. Sequencing was done on a sample of peripheral blood. Receptors were obtained from a woman aged 45 to 65 with active COVID-19.

The chain has TRBV2 and TRBJ2-5; 12 bases are shared with TRBD2. The CDR3 extends over 14 amino acids. Trimming took 4 bases from V and 3 from J; bases not matched to a gene: 0. The germline gives CDR1 SNHLY, CDR2 FYNNEI. The CDR3 bases are TGTGCCAGCAGTGGACTAGCGGGGGAAGAGACCCAGTACTTC. Translated, it gives CASSGLAGEETQYF.

This chain uses TRBV12-3 or TRBV12-4 with TRBJ2-7; the D is unclear. The CDR3 totals 12 residues. Trimming shortened V by 6 bases and J by 6 bases, and 12 bases separated the two germline ends. The CDR3: CASSHHRAEQYF. The CDR3 nucleotides are TGTGCCAGCAGCCACCACCGAGCCGAGCAGTACTTC.

The CDR3 nucleotides read TGCGCCAGCAGTCTCCTCCGACAGGCTGGAGGAATCGAGCAGTACTTC. It encodes CASSLLRQAGGIEQYF. The rearrangement joins TRBV23-1 to TRBJ2-7; D is perhaps TRBD1 (6 bases). TRBV23-1 is marked as an open reading frame, function uncertain. Trimming shortened V by 4 bases and J by 6 bases, and 22 bases separated the two germline ends. CDR3 length: 16 amino acids.

The CDR3: CASSQVLVKASYEQYF. CDR3 nucleotide sequence: TGTGCCAGCAGCCAAGTTCTCGTGAAAGCCTCCTACGAGCAGTACTTC. The chain has TRBV3-1 (or the pseudogene TRBV3-2) and TRBJ2-7; D not resolved. The V gene's germline CDR1 is LGHDT and CDR2 YNNKEL (reference sequence). The length of the CDR3 is 16 residues. V gave up 1 base and J gave up 0 bases, with 13 bases separating them.

This clone was seen once. The chain joins TRBV7-3 to TRBJ2-1; 9 bases are a match to TRBD2. Germline assignment: CDR1 SGHTA and CDR2 FQGTGA. The CDR3 runs to 14 residues. J gave up 3 bases and V 5 bases, and 2 bases lay outside the gene matches. CDR3 DNA sequence: TGTGCCAGCAGCAATAGCGGGAGCTACAATGAGCAGTTCTTC. Its translation is CASSNSGSYNEQFF.

The chain links TRBV6-1 to TRBJ2-5; TRBD2 matches 10 bases. The V segment lost 7 bases and the J segment 5 bases; nucleotides outside the gene matches: 13. Germline CDR1 is MNHNS and CDR2 is SASEGT. CDR3 length equals 16 residues. Here the CDR3 DNA reads TGTGCCAGCACTGTAGCCCTAGCGGGAGCAGGGGAGACCCAGTACTTC. Amino acid sequence: CASTVALAGAGETQYF.

V is TRBV30 and J is TRBJ1-1; 8 bases line up with TRBD1. The CDR3 consists of 16 residues. V dropped 5 bases and J dropped 6; count of bases not matched to a gene: 17. From germline, CDR1 is GTSNPN and CDR2 SVGIG (reference sequence). CDR3: CAWSGQGVSKGAEAFF. CDR3 bases: TGTGCCTGGTCCGGACAGGGTGTTTCCAAGGGGGCTGAAGCTTTCTTT.

This clone was seen more than once but under ten times. The chain is built from TRBV9 and TRBJ1-3; D gene uncertain. Trimming removed 2 bases from V and 8 bases from J, with 11 bases in between. Germline CDR1 and CDR2: SGDLS and YYNGEE. CDR3 size: 13 residues. The CDR3 DNA reads as TGTGCCAGCAGCGTGGGCGGCGGGGACACCATATATTTT. Its translation: CASSVGGGDTIYF. The variable domain in full, completed from reference TRBV9 and TRBJ1-3, reads DSGVTQTPKHLITATGQRVTLRCSPRSGDLSVYWYQQSLDQGLQFLIQYYNGEERAKGNILERFSAQQFPDLHSELNLSSLELGDSALYFCASSVGGGDTIYFGEGSWLTVV.

The genes are TRBV20-1 and TRBJ1-5; D is perhaps TRBD1 (6 bases). Trimming stripped 3 bases from V and 7 bases from J, with 10 bases between. This CDR3 contains 12 residues. The germline gives CDR1 DFQATT, CDR2 SNEGSKA (reference sequence). CDR3 amino acids: CSASQGTQPQHF. The CDR3 nucleotides read TGCAGTGCTAGTCAGGGGACCCAGCCCCAGCATTTT.

This clone was counted a few times. The chain has TRBV10-1 and TRBJ1-1, with D maybe TRBD1 (6 bases). This CDR3 region has 15 residues. The V and J ends lost 4 bases and 3 bases respectively, with 15 bases between them. Germline V gene data show CDR1 as WNHNN and CDR2 as SYGVQD (reference sequence). CDR3 sequence reads: CASSAAGGRDTEAFF. CDR3 nucleotide sequence: TGCGCCAGCAGTGCGGCGGGGGGGCGCGACACTGAAGCTTTCTTT.

This clone has only one observation. The V gene is TRBV2, the J gene TRBJ1-1; TRBD1 matches 11 bases. This CDR3 is built from 14 residues. The junction had 6 bases not matched to a gene; V was cut back by 2 bases and J by 10 bases. Germline V CDR1 and CDR2: SNHLY, FYNNEI. The CDR3 sequence is CASSETGDRGGAFF. The CDR3 nucleotides are TGTGCCAGCAGTGAAACCGGGGACAGGGGGGGAGCTTTCTTT.

A remark on this clone: Other DNA variants within this sample encode the same CDR3. The chain joins TRBV3-1 (or the pseudogene TRBV3-2) to TRBJ2-3; TRBD2 aligns across 9 bases. Germline V gene data show CDR1 as LGHDT and CDR2 as YNNKEL (reference sequence). The J segment lost 4 bases and the V segment lost 4 bases, leaving 3 bases of the junction unmatched. This CDR3 is 14 amino acids long. The CDR3 reads CASSLGLASDTQYF. The CDR3 bases are TGTGCCAGCAGCCTGGGACTAGCCTCAGATACGCAGTATTTT.

The chain joins TRBV15 to TRBJ2-1, with 8 bases fitting TRBD2. Losses at the gene ends were 5 bases for V and 3 bases for J; bases not matched to a gene: 12. The CDR3 is made up of 17 amino acids. From germline, CDR1 is LNHNV and CDR2 YYDKDF (reference sequence). The CDR3 sequence: CATSGPILAGLYNEQFF. The DNA for the CDR3 is TGTGCCACCAGCGGGCCGATATTAGCGGGACTCTACAATGAGCAGTTCTTC.

The rearrangement joins TRBV24-1 to TRBJ2-2, with 10 nucleotides matching TRBD2. The CDR3 runs to 15 residues. From germline, CDR1 is KGHDR and CDR2 SFDVKD. Losses at the gene ends were 5 bases for V and 5 bases for J; bases not matched to a gene: 4. This chain's CDR3 is CATSGRTSGTGELFF. The DNA of the CDR3 is TGTGCCACCAGTGGACGGACTAGCGGAACCGGGGAGCTGTTTTTT.

This clone was detected only a few times. The chain couples TRBV10-3 to TRBJ1-2; 7 nucleotides match TRBD1. V shed 7 bases, J shed 3 bases, and the junction held 5 bases outside the gene matches. The germline V gene has CDR1 ENHRY and CDR2 SYGVKD. The CDR3 consists of 13 residues. DNA of the CDR3: TGTGCCATCACGGAGGGGGCTTACTATGGCTACACCTTC. Translating gives CAITEGAYYGYTF.

The V call is TRBV2, the J call TRBJ2-7; possible D gene TRBD2, 5 bases. The CDR3 consists of 15 residues. Germline CDR1 and CDR2: SNHLY and FYNNEI. Between the trimmed V and J ends, which lost 8 bases and 4 bases, there was a span of 21 bases. CDR3 sequence (DNA): TGTGCCAGCTCCCCCCGTTTAAGCGGCTCTTACGAGCAGTACTTC. This gives the protein CASSPRLSGSYEQYF.

The chain recombines TRBV7-3 with TRBJ2-6, with D uncertain. Germline V lookup: CDR1 SGHTA, CDR2 FQGTGA. CDR3 size: 16 residues. Trimming stripped 5 bases from V and 4 bases from J, with 15 bases between. The CDR3 here is CASSTDGWAGANVLTF. CDR3 bases: TGTGCCAGCAGCACCGATGGGTGGGCGGGGGCCAACGTCCTGACTTTC.

The CDR3, as DNA: TGCGCCAGCAGACCTCACAGGGCAAGATATGGCTACACCTTC. As protein: CASRPHRARYGYTF. This chain joins TRBV23-1 and TRBJ1-2, with D perhaps TRBD1 (6 bases). TRBV23-1 is sorted into the ORF group, with uncertain function. The V and J ends lost 6 bases and 5 bases respectively, with 16 bases between them. The CDR3 is made up of 14 amino acids.

The chain has TRBV3-1 (or the pseudogene TRBV3-2) and TRBJ1-5, with D possibly being TRBD1 (5 bases). V gave up 5 bases and J gave up 3 bases, with 14 bases separating them. From germline, CDR1 is LGHDT and CDR2 YNNKEL (reference sequence). The CDR3 extends over 15 amino acids. The CDR3 protein is CASSEAGRVNQPQHF. The CDR3 nucleotides read TGTGCCAGCAGCGAAGCAGGCAGGGTCAATCAGCCCCAGCATTTT.

This chain uses TRBV5-1 with TRBJ2-1; possibly TRBD2 for D (6 bases). CDR3 length: 13 amino acids. CDR1 SGHRS and CDR2 YFSETQ come from the germline V gene. V was trimmed by 4 bases and J by 9 bases, leaving 14 bases between them. CDR3 residues: CASSETRRSEQFF. The DNA of the CDR3 is TGCGCCAGCAGCGAGACTAGACGGAGTGAGCAGTTCTTC. Combining the CDR3 with reference TRBV5-1 and TRBJ2-1 gives the whole variable domain KAGVTQTPRYLIKTRGQQVTLSCSPISGHRSVSWYQQTPGQGLQFLFEYFSETQRNKGNFPGRFSGRQFSNSRSEMNVSTLELGDSALYLCASSETRRSEQFFGPGTRLTVL.

The J gene is TRBJ1-5, the V gene TRBV10-3; no clear D gene. The germline CDR1 and CDR2 sequences are ENHRY and SYGVKD. CDR3 length: 14 amino acids. Trimming removed 4 bases at V and 11 bases at J, with 18 bases between. CDR3 DNA sequence: TGTGCCATCAGTGTCTCCCGGGAGGGTGGATCCCAGCATTTT. It is translated as CAISVSREGGSQHF.

CDR3 coding DNA: TGTGCCAGCAGTTACGGTGCCGGGTACGAAAAGACCCAGTACTTC. This sequence encodes CASSYGAGYEKTQYF. The V gene is TRBV6-6, the J gene TRBJ2-5; D not certain. The CDR3 spans 15 residues. Trimming cost V 2 bases and J 6 bases, with 16 bases left between them. Germline loops: CDR1 MNHNY, CDR2 SVGAGI (reference sequence).

This clone was seen once. This chain links TRBV5-1 with TRBJ2-5; 7 bases fit TRBD2. Trimming at V came to 5 bases and at J to 4 bases, leaving 8 bases not matched to a gene. This CDR3 contains 14 residues. In germline, CDR1 is SGHRS, CDR2 YFSETQ. The CDR3 nucleotides are TGCGCCAGCAGTACCGGCTGGGGGGGAGAGACCCAGTACTTC. Residues: CASSTGWGGETQYF.

V usage is TRBV24-1 and J usage is TRBJ2-7, with D perhaps matching TRBD1 (5 bases). Trimming removed 5 bases from V and 4 bases from J, with 17 bases in between. This CDR3 comprises 15 residues. Germline V lookup: CDR1 KGHDR, CDR2 SFDVKD. CDR3 amino acids: CATSVGQGNRYEQYF. For the CDR3, the DNA is TGTGCCACCAGTGTAGGGCAGGGCAATCGGTACGAGCAGTACTTC.

The chain is built from TRBV24-1 and TRBJ1-2, with D perhaps TRBD1 (6 bases). V dropped 0 bases and J dropped 10 bases, with 20 bases sitting between them. CDR3 length: 16 residues. Per germline, CDR1 KGHDR and CDR2 SFDVKD. CDR3 nucleotides: TGTGCCACCAGTGATTTGTTTGGACAGAGCACAAGGGACTACACCTTC. Residues: CATSDLFGQSTRDYTF.

DNA of the CDR3: TGTGCCAGCAGCCCCTCCGGGACAGGGGGTCGCGGCTACACCTTC. It translates to CASSPSGTGGRGYTF. The chain joins TRBV7-3 to TRBJ1-2; 11 positions agree with TRBD1. This CDR3 spans 15 amino acids. Looked up from germline, CDR1 is SGHTA and CDR2 is FQGTGA. Trimming cost V 5 bases and J 8 bases; bases outside gene matches: 10.